The source of this T cell receptor beta chain is a study of radiotherapy plus CTLA-4 blockade in lung cancer (dated by TCRdb to 2017 to 2018). Study-wide context: Objective responses were observed in approximately 19% of enrolled patients, and disease control was achieved in around 30%. Study-wide conclusions, independent of this receptor: Early dynamic changes in blood T cell clones, together with increased serum interferon-beta after radiation, were reported as the strongest predictors of response. After treatment with radiotherapy and ipilimumab, TCR clones that came from tumors expanded in the peripheral blood.

V and J are trimmed by 1 base and 0 bases, and the gene matches miss 3 bases of the junction. From cysteine to phenylalanine, the CDR3 is 16 amino acids long. CDR3 DNA only is kept here, 48 bases in frame from base 1. CDR1 and CDR2 are drawn from the germline V gene: MNHNS, SASEGT. A remark on this clone: Its cognate antigen has yet to be identified. No much larger clone exists at a distance of one base, and base qualities are not known.

The study evaluated CTLA-4 blockade (ipilimumab) given together with focal radiation therapy in patients who had chemo-refractory metastatic non-small-cell lung cancer. The library was obtained by the immunoSEQ multiplex PCR assay. Not all clones reach the TCRdb copy of this immuneACCESS table, which keeps in-frame sequences only. Checked studies attribute under half of the gap to unresolved V genes and leave the rest unexplained. Across this sample there are over 75,000 clones, with about 80% seen only once. The ten largest clonotypes hold more than 0.75% of the sample. The specimen was peripheral blood, collected from a patient treated with radiotherapy plus ipilimumab. The chain was built from TRBV6-1 and TRBJ2-1, with TRBD2 identical over 7 junction bases. The TCR was taken from a human donor with non-small cell lung cancer who had stable disease on radiotherapy plus ipilimumab. The CDR3 region reads CASSEVSGYSYNEQFF. The nucleotide sequence is TGTGCCAGCAGTGAAGTTAGCGGGTACTCCTACAATGAGCAGTTCTTC.